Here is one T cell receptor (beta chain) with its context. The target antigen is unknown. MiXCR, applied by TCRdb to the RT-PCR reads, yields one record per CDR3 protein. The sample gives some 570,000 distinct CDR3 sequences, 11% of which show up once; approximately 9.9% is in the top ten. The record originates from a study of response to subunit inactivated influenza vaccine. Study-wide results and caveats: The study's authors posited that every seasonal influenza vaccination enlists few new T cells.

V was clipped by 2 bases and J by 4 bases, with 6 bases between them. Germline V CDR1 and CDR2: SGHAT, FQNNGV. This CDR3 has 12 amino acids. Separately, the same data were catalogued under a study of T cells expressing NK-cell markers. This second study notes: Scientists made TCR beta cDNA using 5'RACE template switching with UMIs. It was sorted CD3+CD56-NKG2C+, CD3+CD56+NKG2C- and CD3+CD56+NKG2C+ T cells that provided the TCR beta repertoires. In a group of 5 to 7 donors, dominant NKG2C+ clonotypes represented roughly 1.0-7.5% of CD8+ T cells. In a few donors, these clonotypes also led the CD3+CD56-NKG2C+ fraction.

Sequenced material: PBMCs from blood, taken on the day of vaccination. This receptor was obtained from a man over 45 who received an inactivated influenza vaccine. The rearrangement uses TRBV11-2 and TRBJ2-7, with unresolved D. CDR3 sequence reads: CASSLIWYEQYF. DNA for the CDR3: TGTGCCAGCAGCTTAATTTGGTACGAGCAGTACTTC.